Detailed here is one TCR beta chain. Its specificity is unknown. The gene names given are mouse names. The read stops 1 residue short of the end of the CDR3; the missing end is completed from the germline J gene. Within the sample, other DNA sequences also encode this same CDR3. CDR1 LGHNA and CDR2 YNLKQL come from the germline V gene (reference sequence). Trimming removed 2 bases from V and 5 bases from J, with 9 bases in between. The CDR3 contains 14 residues. Documented time point: mouse harvest day 14 after allogeneic transplant. Each mouse received 10^7 T-cell-depleted marrow cells plus 10^6 splenic CD5+ T cells by tail vein. Mice had MHC-mismatched B6 into BALB/c GVHD, sampled day 7 or 14. This sample is drawn from a study of tissue T cells after allogeneic stem cell transplantation. General study results and limits: Some tissue clones might be persisting host cells; their alloreactivity or antigen specificity was not determined. Sampling depth was limited, and the cohort was small and clinically varied.

TCRbeta CDR3 was sequenced at survey depth with template counts. Profiling relied on immunoSEQ multiplex PCR, and the TCRdb table lists in-frame clones only, not all of them. The table lists 7,000 to 9,500 clones, 36% of them singletons, with 5.1% in the top ten. This clonotype originated in a female BALB/c mouse given C57BL/6 T cells with graft-versus-host disease after an allogeneic hematopoietic cell transplant. Sequencing used skin. The V call is TRBV5, the J call TRBJ1-4, with D perhaps matching TRBD1 (5 bases). CDR3 DNA (partial): TGTGCCAGCAGCCAACCGGGGCAGAACGAAAGATTATTT. It is translated as CASSQPGQNERLF. The full CDR3 sequence reads CASSQPGQNERLFF.